The 21 T cell receptor beta chains below come from one sample, sequenced in a study of vaccination effects on CD4 cells after COVID-19. Using immunoSEQ multiplex PCR, the repertoire was profiled, and TCRdb retains in-frame clones only, with some absent. Of fewer than 25,000 clones listed, roughly 80% are singletons. Under the ViraFEST assay, PBMC were stimulated with viral peptide pools so that antigen-specific CD4+ T cells expanded. Sequencing was performed afterwards. Isolation of CD4+ T cells took place after nine to ten days of culture. The individual was infected with SARS-CoV-2 between March and December 2020, as confirmed by PCR. Their antigens are not known. This specimen was CD4+ T cells from PBMCs cultured with a peptide pool, taken before COVID-19 vaccination. The receptors were gathered from a human donor who had a prior SARS-CoV-2 infection.

The chain couples TRBV4-2 to TRBJ2-5; 8 bases align to TRBD2. Germline V CDR1 and CDR2: LGHNA, YNFKEQ. There are 15 residues in the CDR3. V dropped 3 bases and J dropped 3; count of bases not matched to a gene: 6. The CDR3 is CASSHDPGLEETQYF. In DNA, the CDR3 is TGTGCCAGCAGCCACGATCCGGGACTAGAAGAGACCCAGTACTTC.

The CDR3: CASSLDQGRGQPQHF. In DNA form, the CDR3 reads TGTGCCAGCAGCTTAGATCAGGGCCGGGGTCAGCCCCAGCATTTT. The rearrangement joins TRBV5-8 to TRBJ1-5, with a possible D match to TRBD1 (5 bases). V lost 2 bases, J lost 6 bases, and 15 bases lay in between. Germline assignment: CDR1 SGHTS and CDR2 YDEGEE. This CDR3 region has 15 residues.

V is TRBV7-9 and J is TRBJ2-5; D may be TRBD2 (6 bases). Germline V gene sequence: CDR1 SEHNR, CDR2 FQNEAQ (reference sequence). V was cut by 8 bases and J by 1 base, with 14 bases left in between. CDR3 length equals 14 residues. CDR3 nucleotide sequence: TGTGCCAGCGGGGTGAGCGGGTCCCAAGAGACCCAGTACTTC. Residues: CASGVSGSQETQYF.

J is TRBJ2-3 and V is TRBV27, with TRBD2 matching 7 bases. The J segment lost 4 bases and the V segment lost 5 bases, leaving 9 bases of the junction unmatched. The CDR3 runs to 15 residues. Germline V gene lookup returns CDR1 MNHEY and CDR2 SMNVEV (reference sequence). The DNA of the CDR3 is TGTGCCAGCAGTCCCCCCCAGACTAGCCCAGATACGCAGTATTTT. Amino acids: CASSPPQTSPDTQYF.

The CDR3 nucleotides are TGTGCCAGTAGTATACGGGCAGGGGGCCTGAGTGAGCAGTTCTTC. Amino acid sequence: CASSIRAGGLSEQFF. The J gene is TRBJ2-1, the V gene TRBV19, with 8 bases lining up with TRBD1. Looked up from germline, CDR1 is LNHDA and CDR2 is SQIVND (reference sequence). V trimming: 2 bases; J trimming: 9 bases; junction bases outside the gene matches: 9. The CDR3 consists of 15 residues.

The chain carries TRBV30 and TRBJ1-1, with 8 bases matching TRBD1. Germline loops: CDR1 GTSNPN, CDR2 SVGIG (reference sequence). V was pared by 8 bases and J by 0 bases, with 2 bases of the junction left unmatched. The CDR3 length is 12 residues. The CDR3 DNA sequence: TGTGCCCGGGACAGGATGAACACTGAAGCTTTCTTT. As protein: CARDRMNTEAFF. The full variable domain, its missing parts supplied by reference TRBV30 and TRBJ1-1, is SQTIHQWPATLVQPVGSPLSLECTVEGTSNPNLYWYRQAAGRGLQLLFYSVGIGQISSEVPQNLSASRPQDRQFILSSKKLLLSDSGFYLCARDRMNTEAFFGQGTRLTVV.

The chain uses TRBV5-1 and TRBJ2-2; TRBD2 is a possible D gene (6 bases). The CDR3 is 16 amino acids. Germline V CDR1 and CDR2: SGHRS, YFSETQ. V shed 1 base and J shed 2 bases, with 12 bases lying between them. CDR3 residues: CASSLSLARNTGELFF. The CDR3 DNA reads TGCGCCAGCAGCTTGTCCCTAGCGAGAAACACCGGGGAGCTGTTTTTT.

This clone was detected a few times. CDR3 bases: TGTGCCAGCAGGCCCGACAGTATGAACACTGAAGCTTTCTTT. It specifies CASRPDSMNTEAFF. This rearrangement joins TRBV7-3 to TRBJ1-1, with D possibly matching TRBD1 (5 bases). Between the trimmed V and J ends, which lost 6 bases and 0 bases, there was a span of 11 bases. Germline V gene sequence: CDR1 SGHTA, CDR2 FQGTGA. The CDR3 spans 14 residues.

The chain carries TRBV30 and TRBJ1-5; D may be TRBD1 (6 bases). V shed 5 bases and J shed 3 bases, with 14 bases lying between them. CDR3 length: 14 amino acids. CDR1 and CDR2 from the germline V gene are GTSNPN and SVGIG (reference sequence). The CDR3 bases are TGTGCCTGGTCCCCGACAGGAGACAATCAGCCCCAGCATTTT. Translation gives CAWSPTGDNQPQHF.

V is TRBV5-4 and J is TRBJ2-3; TRBD2 agrees at 9 bases. The CDR3 is made up of 16 amino acids. J lost 0 bases, V lost 4 bases, and 6 bases had no gene match. Germline CDR1 reads SGHNT; CDR2 reads YYREEE (reference sequence). The DNA for the CDR3 is TGTGCCAGCAGCCCGACTAGCGGCCCTAGCACAGATACGCAGTATTTT. Translated: CASSPTSGPSTDTQYF.

CDR3 region: CASETQRGGYQETQYF. The CDR3 bases are TGTGCCAGCGAGACGCAGCGGGGGGGGTACCAAGAGACCCAGTACTTC. V is TRBV3-1 (or the pseudogene TRBV3-2) and J is TRBJ2-5; TRBD2 matches 10 bases. CDR1 and CDR2 from the germline V gene are LGHDT and YNNKEL (reference sequence). With 8 bases clipped from V and 0 bases from J, the junction kept 9 bases outside the gene matches. The CDR3 is 16 amino acids.

The chain is built from TRBV24-1 and TRBJ2-5, with 9 bases lining up with TRBD1. The CDR3 loop spans 15 amino acids. V lost 3 bases and J lost 5; bases outside the gene matches: 6. CDR1 is KGHDR, CDR2 SFDVKD, per germline. Here the CDR3 reads CATSDPGQGTETQYF. The CDR3, as DNA: TGTGCCACCAGTGATCCTGGACAGGGGACGGAGACCCAGTACTTC.

The rearrangement links TRBV2 to TRBJ1-2; D remains unclear. Germline V gene sequence: CDR1 SNHLY, CDR2 FYNNEI. This CDR3 is 11 amino acids long. V was cut by 2 bases and J by 5 bases, with 3 bases left in between. DNA for the CDR3: TGTGCCAGCAGTGAACAATATGGCTACACCTTC. It is translated as CASSEQYGYTF.

This chain uses TRBV5-1 with TRBJ2-2; the match to TRBD1 covers 9 bases. Trimming cost V 4 bases and J 1 base; bases outside gene matches: 14. The germline CDR1 and CDR2 sequences are SGHRS and YFSETQ. This CDR3 comprises 19 residues. CDR3 sequence: CASSPQPLQGALNTGELFF. The CDR3 coding sequence is TGCGCCAGCAGCCCCCAGCCCTTACAGGGGGCCTTGAACACCGGGGAGCTGTTTTTT. The entire variable domain, with the rest obtained from reference TRBV5-1 and TRBJ2-2, is as follows: KAGVTQTPRYLIKTRGQQVTLSCSPISGHRSVSWYQQTPGQGLQFLFEYFSETQRNKGNFPGRFSGRQFSNSRSEMNVSTLELGDSALYLCASSPQPLQGALNTGELFFGEGSRLTVL.

This clone occurred a few times. The chain recombines TRBV12-3 or TRBV12-4 with TRBJ1-1; maybe TRBD1 (6 bases). The CDR3 is made up of 12 amino acids. Trimming cost V 8 bases and J 12 bases, with 19 bases left between them. For the CDR3, the DNA is TGTGCCAGCGGCCGGGGCCAGGGGACAACTTTCTTT. It codes for CASGRGQGTTFF.

CDR3 DNA sequence: TGTGCCAGCACCCGTATGGGGGCTGGATACGAGCAGTACTTC. It yields the protein CASTRMGAGYEQYF. The rearrangement links TRBV13 to TRBJ2-7; tentatively, D is TRBD1 (6 bases). The CDR3 extends over 14 amino acids. V shed 7 bases and J shed 4 bases, with 17 bases lying between them. Germline V lookup: CDR1 PRHDT, CDR2 FYEKMQ (reference sequence).

This clone was seen a handful of times. This chain uses TRBV29-1 with TRBJ1-1; no clear D. The ends were cut back, 7 bases at V and 0 bases at J, with 3 bases in the middle. This CDR3 comprises 10 residues. Germline V gene sequence: CDR1 SQVTM, CDR2 ANQGSEA. Here the CDR3 DNA reads TGCAGCGCTCTGAACACTGAAGCTTTCTTT. Its translation: CSALNTEAFF. The full variable domain, completed using reference TRBV29-1 and TRBJ1-1, is SAVISQKPSRDICQRGTSLTIQCQVDSQVTMMFWYRQQPGQSLTLIATANQGSEATYESGFVIDKFPISRPNLTFSTLTVSNMSPEDSSIYLCSALNTEAFFGQGTRLTVV.

This sequence joins TRBV11-3 and TRBJ2-1; possible D gene TRBD2, 7 bases. With 6 bases removed from V and 9 bases from J, the gap between germline ends came to 12 bases. Germline values: CDR1 SGHNT, CDR2 YENEEA. This CDR3 spans 12 amino acids. This chain's CDR3 is CASRRGGAEQFF. The CDR3, as DNA: TGTGCCAGCAGAAGGGGGGGCGCTGAGCAGTTCTTC.

The chain combines TRBV4-1 with TRBJ1-4; 7 bases match TRBD1. V shed 3 bases and J 8 bases; nucleotides not matched to a gene: 12. In germline, CDR1 is MGHRA, CDR2 YSYEKL. The CDR3 extends over 16 amino acids. The CDR3 spells CASSQAPTGATEKLFF. In nucleotides, the CDR3 is TGCGCCAGCAGCCAGGCCCCTACAGGGGCCACCGAAAAACTGTTTTTT.

The chain uses TRBV3-1 (or the pseudogene TRBV3-2) and TRBJ1-1; TRBD1 is a possible D gene (6 bases). Germline CDR1 and CDR2: LGHDT and YNNKEL (reference sequence). The V and J ends lost 1 base and 4 bases respectively, with 10 bases between them. This CDR3 region has 14 residues. For the CDR3, the DNA is TGTGCCAGCAGCCAAGGTGGAGGGGGCACTGAAGCTTTCTTT. As protein: CASSQGGGGTEAFF.

The J gene is TRBJ2-4, the V gene TRBV5-1; the D gene could be TRBD1 or TRBD2 (5 bases each). Trimming removed 0 bases from V and 0 bases from J, with 13 bases in between. Germline V CDR1 and CDR2: SGHRS, YFSETQ. The CDR3 is 17 residues long. The CDR3 DNA follows: TGCGCCAGCAGCTTGGTTGGGGGTTCCCTAGCCAAAAACATTCAGTACTTC. It encodes CASSLVGGSLAKNIQYF.